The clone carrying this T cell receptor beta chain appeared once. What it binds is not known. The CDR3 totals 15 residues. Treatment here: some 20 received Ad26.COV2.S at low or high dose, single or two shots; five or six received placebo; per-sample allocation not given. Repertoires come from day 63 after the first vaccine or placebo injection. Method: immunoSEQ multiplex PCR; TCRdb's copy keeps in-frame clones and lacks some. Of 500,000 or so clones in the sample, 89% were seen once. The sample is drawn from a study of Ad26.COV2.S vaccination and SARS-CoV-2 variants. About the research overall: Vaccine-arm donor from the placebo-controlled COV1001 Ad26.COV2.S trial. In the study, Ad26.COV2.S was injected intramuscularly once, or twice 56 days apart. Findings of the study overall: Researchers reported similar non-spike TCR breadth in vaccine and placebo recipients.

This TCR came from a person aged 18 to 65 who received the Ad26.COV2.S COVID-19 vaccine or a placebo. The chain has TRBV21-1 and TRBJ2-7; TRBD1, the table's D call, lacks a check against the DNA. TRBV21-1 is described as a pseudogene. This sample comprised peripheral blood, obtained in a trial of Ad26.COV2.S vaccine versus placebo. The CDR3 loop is CASSKKGGAFYEQYF. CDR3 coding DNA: TGTGCCAGCAGCAAAAAAGGGGGCGCATTTTACGAGCAGTACTTC.